This T cell receptor (beta chain) was captured in a study of Tregs in tolerant kidney transplant recipients (dated by TCRdb to between 2017 and 2020). Background on the whole study: The transplants used related donors with nonmyeloablative bone marrow transplantation, and mixed chimerism in the human trials was transient. The study used TCRbeta sequencing to identify donor-specific regulatory T cells before combined kidney and bone marrow transplantation, then tracked those cells after transplant. What the work shows at the level of the full study, not this receptor alone: The study was constrained by small patient numbers, and validation of the findings is required in larger populations and under other immunosuppression protocols. Expanding Tregs with activated donor B cells appeared to identify the most biologically relevant and donor-specific TCRbeta repertoire. Because the PCR primers were changed over time for some patients, nucleotide-level comparison could not be performed across the samples from those patients. Donor-specific Treg expansion was found to exceed global Treg expansion in tolerant patients, suggesting antigen-driven rather than nonspecific expansion. Although technical replication error seemed to be minimal, the question of biological reproducibility was not addressed directly.

Genomic DNA was extracted from sorted cells with the QIAGEN DNeasy Blood and Tissue Kit for TCRbeta CDR3 sequencing. Through immunoSEQ, high-throughput TCRbeta CDR3 sequencing was done commercially, including PCR amplification with internal controls and bias correction. The original methods were these. A unique productive TCRbeta sequence was defined by the CDR3 nucleotide sequence when primers matched, and otherwise by the CDR3 amino acid sequence together with the Vbeta and Jbeta genes. Sorting error was corrected by removing sequences shared between sorted populations at a frequency ratio of 2:1 or less, and the remaining shared sequences were assigned to the higher population. Sequences were defined as donor-reactive when expanded at least 5-fold in CFSE-low cells versus unstimulated cells and present at a frequency of at least 0.01% in CFSE-low cells. Jensen-Shannon divergence calculated on the top 100 TCRbeta sequences ranked by frequency was used to measure repertoire divergence. For samples with multiple sequencing runs, sorting error was corrected separately for each run before the runs were pooled. TCRdb stores this immuneACCESS table with in-frame sequences only. Part of the clones is absent; in the studies checked, under half of the shortfall reflects unresolved V genes, and no reason is known for the rest. V and J calls plus clone size are reproduced from that table; the DNA served to infer D and trimming. Counted in this sample were 75,000 to 80,000 clones; 85% to 95% of them appeared once. About 0.3% of the sample belongs to the ten largest clones.

The sample's time point, from its label and the paper: blood sample drawn before combined kidney and bone marrow transplant. Thawed PBMCs were FACS-sorted into unstimulated Tregs (CD4+CD25+CD127-), CD4+ non-Tregs (CD4+CD25-), CD4 cells and CD8 cells. Before Treg sorting, thawed PBMCs were rested overnight at 37°C with 200 IU/ml IL-2. Several combined kidney and bone marrow transplant recipients from the ITN036ST trial were included as patients, and samples were available only from these trial subjects. Healthy control blood was separated into PBMCs by Ficoll density gradient and cryopreserved, and patient PBMCs were collected both before and after transplant. On this clone: It lacks a known antigen. No base quality information exists; no much larger clone differs at one position.

The input for sequencing was Tregs from blood, taken before the transplant. This TCR came from a human donor who received a combined kidney and bone marrow transplant.

The CDR3 sequence is CASSLSGARETQYF. At the DNA level, the sequence is TGTGCCAGCAGCTTGTCTGGGGCAAGGGAGACCCAGTACTTC. The chain links TRBV5-4 with TRBJ2-5, with a tentative D gene TRBD1 over 5 matching bases. From a lookup of the germline V gene (reference sequence), CDR1 and CDR2 are SGHNT and YYREEE. Including cysteine and phenylalanine, the CDR3 has 14 amino acids. The retained sequence is limited to the CDR3, 42 bases, with the frame set at the first base. Deletion took 1 base off V and 5 bases off J, with a span of 12 bases between the germline ends.